Presented here are 7 T cell receptor beta chains from one specimen sequenced in a study of regulatory T cells in long-lasting Graves disease. Relying on iRepertoire HTBI primers and Arm-PCR of CDR3 regions, the team built TCR beta libraries. TCRdb itself ran the multiplex PCR reads through MiXCR, one entry per CDR3 protein. Of about 360,000 distinct CDR3 sequences in the sample, about 16% were seen once. The sample's time point: newly diagnosed GD, antithyroid drugs for less than 3 months. RNA isolated from PBMCs was used to make the TCR library. Another study also made use of these data, one on T cells in Graves' hyperthyroidism and ophthalmopathy.

The source was peripheral blood mononuclear cells (PBMCs), collected at new diagnosis, from a patient treated with antithyroid drugs. These TCRs come from a woman aged 18-35 years with Graves disease.

The chain joins TRBV12-3 or TRBV12-4 to TRBJ1-6; unclear D gene. The CDR3 covers 14 residues. The ends were cut back, 4 bases at V and 7 bases at J, with 11 bases in the middle. CDR3 nucleotide sequence: TGTGCCAGCAGTTCACTTACAGAGAATTCACCCCTCCACTTT. Its protein product is CASSSLTENSPLHF.

This clonotype was seen many times. This rearrangement joins TRBV7-3 to TRBJ2-3, with 13 bases lining up with TRBD2. J gave up 4 bases and V 6 bases, and 13 bases lay outside the gene matches. There are 18 residues in the CDR3. CDR1 is SGHTA and CDR2 is FQGTGA in the germline V gene. The CDR3 spells CASSQVGRLAGGSDTQYF. The CDR3 DNA sequence: TGTGCCAGCAGTCAAGTGGGACGACTAGCGGGAGGATCAGATACGCAGTATTTT.

The sample holds a few counts of this clonotype. V usage is TRBV27 and J usage is TRBJ2-7, with 9 bases identical to TRBD1. CDR3 length equals 14 residues. Germline V gene data show CDR1 as MNHEY and CDR2 as SMNVEV (reference sequence). V lost 6 bases to trimming and J lost 5 bases; unmatched junction nucleotides: 8. Written as DNA, the CDR3 is TGTGCCAGCAGCCCTACACAGGGGGCCGACGAGCAGTACTTC. The encoded protein is CASSPTQGADEQYF.

This clonotype appeared once. A much larger clone lies a single base off, so this may be a read error. The chain employs TRBV5-1 and TRBJ2-1; 12 bases are a match to TRBD2. This CDR3 is 15 amino acids long. Germline V lookup: CDR1 SGHRS, CDR2 YFSETQ. The DNA for the CDR3 is TGCGCCGGCAGCCCCCTAGCGGGAGGGCCGGATGAGCAGTTCTTC. It yields the protein CAGSPLAGGPDEQFF.

This clonotype was counted many times. This rearrangement joins TRBV11-2 to TRBJ2-7; 13 bases match TRBD2. Germline CDR1 SGHAT, CDR2 FQNNGV. V gave up 0 bases and J gave up 3 bases; unmatched junction bases: 5. The CDR3 length is 17 residues. CDR3 bases: TGTGCCAGCAGCTTAGACTCGGGACTAGCGGGAAGCTACGAGCAGTACTTC. It yields the protein CASSLDSGLAGSYEQYF. Complete variable domain (other parts from reference TRBV11-2 and TRBJ2-7): EAGVAQSPRYKIIEKRQSVAFWCNPISGHATLYWYQQILGQGPKLLIQFQNNGVVDDSQLPKDRFSAERLKGVDSTLKIQPAKLEDSAVYLCASSLDSGLAGSYEQYFGPGTRLTVT.

This clonotype was counted many times. The gene calls are TRBV11-2 and TRBJ2-7; D may correspond to TRBD1 or TRBD2 (6 bases each). This CDR3 contains 13 residues. Germline values: CDR1 SGHAT, CDR2 FQNNGV. Deletions cut 1 base from V and 6 bases from J, with 10 bases between. The CDR3 loop reads CASSLVRGAEQYF. CDR3 sequence (DNA): TGTGCCAGCAGCTTAGTTAGGGGGGCCGAGCAGTACTTC.

This clonotype was found many times. The chain has TRBV15 and TRBJ2-3, with D perhaps TRBD1 (6 bases). This CDR3 spans 15 amino acids. Germline V CDR1 and CDR2: LNHNV, YYDKDF (reference sequence). With 0 bases removed from V and 0 bases from J, the gap between germline ends came to 7 bases. In DNA form, the CDR3 reads TGTGCCACCAGCAGAGAGGGGGCGAGCACAGATACGCAGTATTTT. Protein sequence: CATSREGASTDTQYF.